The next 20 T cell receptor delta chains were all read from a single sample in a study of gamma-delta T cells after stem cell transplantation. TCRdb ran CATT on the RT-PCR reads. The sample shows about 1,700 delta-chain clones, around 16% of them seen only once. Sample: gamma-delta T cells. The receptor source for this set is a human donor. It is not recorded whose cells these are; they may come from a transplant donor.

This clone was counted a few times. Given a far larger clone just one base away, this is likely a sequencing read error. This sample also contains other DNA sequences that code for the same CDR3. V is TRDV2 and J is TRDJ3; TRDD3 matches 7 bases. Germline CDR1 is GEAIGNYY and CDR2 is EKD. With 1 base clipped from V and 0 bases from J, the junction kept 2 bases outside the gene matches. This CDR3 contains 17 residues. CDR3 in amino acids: CACDTWGSSWDTRQMFF. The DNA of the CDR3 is TGTGCCTGTGACACATGGGGGAGCTCCTGGGACACCCGACAGATGTTTTTC.

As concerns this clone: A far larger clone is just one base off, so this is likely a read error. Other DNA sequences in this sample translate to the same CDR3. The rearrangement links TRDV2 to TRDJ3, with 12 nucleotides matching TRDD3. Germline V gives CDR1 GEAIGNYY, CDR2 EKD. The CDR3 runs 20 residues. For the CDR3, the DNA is TGTGCCTGTGACACCGTACTGGGGGATACCTTCTCCTGGGACACCCGACAAATGTTTTTC. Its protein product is CACDTVLGDTFSWDTRQMFF.

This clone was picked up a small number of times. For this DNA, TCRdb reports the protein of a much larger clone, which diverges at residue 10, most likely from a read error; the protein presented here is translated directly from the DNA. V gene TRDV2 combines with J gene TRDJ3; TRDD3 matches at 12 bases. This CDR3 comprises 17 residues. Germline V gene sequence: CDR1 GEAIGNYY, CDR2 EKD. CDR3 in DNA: TGTGCCTGTGATACTGGGGGATACTCCTTGGACACCCGACAGATGTTTTTC. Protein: CACDTGGYSLDTRQMFF.

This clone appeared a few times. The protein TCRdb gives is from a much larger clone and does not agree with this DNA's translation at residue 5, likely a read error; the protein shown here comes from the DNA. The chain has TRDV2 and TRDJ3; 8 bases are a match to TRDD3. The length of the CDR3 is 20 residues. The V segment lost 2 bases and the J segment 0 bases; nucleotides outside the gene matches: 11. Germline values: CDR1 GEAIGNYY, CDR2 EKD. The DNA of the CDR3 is TGTGCCTGTGACATCGTATCGGGGATACACAGCTCCTGGGACACCCGACAGATGTTTTTC. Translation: CACDIVSGIHSSWDTRQMFF.

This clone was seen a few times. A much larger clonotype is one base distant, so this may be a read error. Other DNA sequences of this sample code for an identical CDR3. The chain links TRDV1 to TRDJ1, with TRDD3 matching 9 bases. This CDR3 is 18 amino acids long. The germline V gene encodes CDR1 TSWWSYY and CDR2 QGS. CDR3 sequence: CALGIYVPTGGPHDKLIF. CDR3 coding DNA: TGTGCTCTTGGGATCTACGTCCCTACTGGGGGACCCCACGATAAGCTCATCTTT.

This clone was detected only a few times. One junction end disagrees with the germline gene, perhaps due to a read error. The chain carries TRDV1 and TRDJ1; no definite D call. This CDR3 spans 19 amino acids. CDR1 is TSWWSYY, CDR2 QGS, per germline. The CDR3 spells CAIGTPTSTRVRPTDKLIF. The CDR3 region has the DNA TGTGCTATTGGGACTCCCACTTCTACACGGGTACGCCCCACCGATAAACTCATCTTT.

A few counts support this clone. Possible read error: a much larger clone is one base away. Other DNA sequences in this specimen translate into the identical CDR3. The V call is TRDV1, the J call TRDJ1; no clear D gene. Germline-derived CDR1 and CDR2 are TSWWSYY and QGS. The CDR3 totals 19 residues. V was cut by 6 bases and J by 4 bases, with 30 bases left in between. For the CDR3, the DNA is TGTGCTCTTGGAAGAGACCCTCTTACCTGTGCCCACAAATTCGATAAACTCATCTTT. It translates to CALGRDPLTCAHKFDKLIF.

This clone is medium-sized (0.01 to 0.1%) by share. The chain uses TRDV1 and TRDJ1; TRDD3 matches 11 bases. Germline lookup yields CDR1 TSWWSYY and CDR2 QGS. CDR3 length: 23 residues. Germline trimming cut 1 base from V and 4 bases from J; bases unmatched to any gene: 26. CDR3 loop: CALGEPLPAFLKGRGGYGDKLIF. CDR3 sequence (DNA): TGTGCTCTTGGGGAACCCCTCCCCGCCTTCCTAAAGGGGCGTGGGGGATACGGCGATAAACTCATCTTT.

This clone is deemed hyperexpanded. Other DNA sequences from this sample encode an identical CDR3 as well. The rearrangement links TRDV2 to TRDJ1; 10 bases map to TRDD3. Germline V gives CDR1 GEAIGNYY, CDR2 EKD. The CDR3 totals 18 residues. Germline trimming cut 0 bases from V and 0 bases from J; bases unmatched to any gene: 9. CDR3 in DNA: TGTGCCTGTGACACCGAGACTGGGGGATGCCTCCACACCGATAAACTCATCTTT. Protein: CACDTETGGCLHTDKLIF.

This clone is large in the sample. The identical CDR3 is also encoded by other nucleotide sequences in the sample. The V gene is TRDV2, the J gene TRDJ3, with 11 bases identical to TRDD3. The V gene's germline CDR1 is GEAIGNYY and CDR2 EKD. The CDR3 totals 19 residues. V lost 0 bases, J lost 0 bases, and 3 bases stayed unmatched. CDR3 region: CACDTLGDTSSWDTRQMFF. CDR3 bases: TGTGCCTGTGACACCTTGGGGGATACGAGCTCCTGGGACACCCGACAGATGTTTTTC.

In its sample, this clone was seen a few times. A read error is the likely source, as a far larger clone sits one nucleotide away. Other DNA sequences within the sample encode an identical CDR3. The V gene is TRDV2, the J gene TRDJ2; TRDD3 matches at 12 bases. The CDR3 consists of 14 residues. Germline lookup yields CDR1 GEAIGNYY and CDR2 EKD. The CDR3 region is CACDVLGDTAQLFF. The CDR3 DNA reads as TGTGCCTGTGACGTACTGGGGGATACAGCCCAACTCTTCTTT.

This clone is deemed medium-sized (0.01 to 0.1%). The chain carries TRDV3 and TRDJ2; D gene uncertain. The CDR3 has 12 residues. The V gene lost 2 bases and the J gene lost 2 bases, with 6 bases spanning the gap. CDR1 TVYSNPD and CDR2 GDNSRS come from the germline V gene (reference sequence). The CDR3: CAFEGLTAQLFF. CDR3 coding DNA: TGTGCCTTTGAGGGATTGACAGCACAACTCTTCTTT.

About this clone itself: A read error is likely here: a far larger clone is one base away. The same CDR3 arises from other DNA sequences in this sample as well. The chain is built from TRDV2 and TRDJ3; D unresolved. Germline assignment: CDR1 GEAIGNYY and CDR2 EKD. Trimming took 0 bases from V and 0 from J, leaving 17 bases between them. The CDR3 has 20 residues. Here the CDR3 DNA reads TGTGCCTGTGACACCGTGTACGCCCTGCCAAGCTCCTGGGACACCCGACAGATGTTTTTC. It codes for CACDTVYALPSSWDTRQMFF.

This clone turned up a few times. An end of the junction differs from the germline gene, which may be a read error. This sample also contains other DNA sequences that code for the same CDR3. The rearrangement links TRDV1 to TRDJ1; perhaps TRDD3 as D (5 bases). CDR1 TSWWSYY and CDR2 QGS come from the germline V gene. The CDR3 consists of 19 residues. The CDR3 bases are TGTGCTATTGGGGAAAACCGAGCGGGGTGCCAAGGGTGCACCGATAAACTCATCTTT. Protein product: CAIGENRAGCQGCTDKLIF.

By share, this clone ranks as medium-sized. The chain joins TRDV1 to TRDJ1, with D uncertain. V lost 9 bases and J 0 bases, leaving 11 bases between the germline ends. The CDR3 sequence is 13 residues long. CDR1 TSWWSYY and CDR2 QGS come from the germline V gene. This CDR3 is CALPANYTDKLIF. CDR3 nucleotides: TGTGCTCTCCCTGCTAATTACACCGATAAACTCATCTTT.

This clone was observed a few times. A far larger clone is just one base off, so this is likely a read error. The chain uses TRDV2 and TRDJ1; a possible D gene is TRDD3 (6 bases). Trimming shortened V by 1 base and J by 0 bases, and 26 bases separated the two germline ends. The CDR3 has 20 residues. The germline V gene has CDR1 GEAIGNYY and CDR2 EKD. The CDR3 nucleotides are TGTGCCTGTGACACTCCGCCTACTACTCTGGGGATGGCCTACACCGATAAACTCATCTTT. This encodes CACDTPPTTLGMAYTDKLIF.

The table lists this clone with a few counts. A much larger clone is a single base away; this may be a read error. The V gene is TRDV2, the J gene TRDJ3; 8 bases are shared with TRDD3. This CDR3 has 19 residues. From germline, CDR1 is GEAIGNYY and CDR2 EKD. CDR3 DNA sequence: TGTGCCTGTGACACTGTACTGGGGGCGAGCTCCTGGGGCACCCGACAGATGTTTTTC. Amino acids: CACDTVLGASSWGTRQMFF.

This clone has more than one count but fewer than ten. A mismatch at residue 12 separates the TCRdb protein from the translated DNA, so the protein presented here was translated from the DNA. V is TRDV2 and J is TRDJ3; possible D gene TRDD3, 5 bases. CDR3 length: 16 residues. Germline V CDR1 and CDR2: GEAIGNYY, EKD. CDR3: CACDLGSSWDTLQMFF. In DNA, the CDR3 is TGTGCCTGTGACTTGGGGAGCTCCTGGGACACCCTACAGATGTTTTTC.

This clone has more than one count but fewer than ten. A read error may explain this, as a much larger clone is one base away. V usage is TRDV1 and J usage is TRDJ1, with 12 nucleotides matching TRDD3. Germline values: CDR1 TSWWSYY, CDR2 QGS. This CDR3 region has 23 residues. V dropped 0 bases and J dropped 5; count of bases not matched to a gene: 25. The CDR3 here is CALGELEASTGGYPEALGDKLIF. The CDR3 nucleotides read TGTGCTCTTGGGGAACTAGAGGCTTCGACTGGGGGATACCCAGAGGCGCTTGGTGATAAACTCATCTTT.

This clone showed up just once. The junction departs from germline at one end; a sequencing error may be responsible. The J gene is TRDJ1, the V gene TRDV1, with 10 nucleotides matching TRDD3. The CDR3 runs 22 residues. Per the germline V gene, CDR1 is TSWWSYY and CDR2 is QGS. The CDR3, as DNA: TGTGCTCTCGGGGCACTTTCCGGAGTCCCCCCACTGGGGGATCCGCTGGAGGATAACCTCATCTTT. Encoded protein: CALGALSGVPPLGDPLEDNLIF.